This T cell receptor beta chain is from a study of T cell responses to AZD1222 COVID-19 vaccine. Study-level findings and limits: A rise in Spike-specific TCR breadth and depth followed two AZD1222 doses.

About this clone itself: Its specificity is not known.

Clones were sequenced by immunoSEQ multiplex PCR, and TCRdb holds only the in-frame ones, with some missing. Of about 140,000 clones in the sample, over 90% were seen once. The TCR originated in an adult who received the AZD1222 COVID-19 vaccine. Material: peripheral blood, obtained 28 days after the second AZD1222 dose.

The CDR3 sequence: CASSLGLVYNEQFF. The CDR3 DNA reads TGTGCCAGCAGCTTAGGACTGGTTTACAATGAGCAGTTCTTC. The J gene is TRBJ2-1, the V gene TRBV5-8; weak D call: TRBD2 (5 bases). There are 14 residues in the CDR3. V lost 2 bases and J 4 bases, leaving 10 bases between the germline ends. CDR1 is SGHTS, CDR2 YDEGEE, per germline.